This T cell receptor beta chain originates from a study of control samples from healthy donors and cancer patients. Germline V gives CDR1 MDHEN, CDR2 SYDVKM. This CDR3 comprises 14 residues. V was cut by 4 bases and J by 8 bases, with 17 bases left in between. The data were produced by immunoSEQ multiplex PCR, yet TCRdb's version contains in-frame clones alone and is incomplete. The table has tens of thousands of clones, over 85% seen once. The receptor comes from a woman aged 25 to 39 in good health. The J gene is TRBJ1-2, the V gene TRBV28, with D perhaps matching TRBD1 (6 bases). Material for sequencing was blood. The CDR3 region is CASSSRGHQTGYTF. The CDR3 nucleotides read TGTGCCAGCAGTTCCCGGGGACACCAAACGGGCTACACCTTC.